This T cell receptor (beta chain) was profiled in a study of CD8 T cells in Susac syndrome. CDR1 and CDR2 from the germline V gene are MNHEY and SVGAGI. V gave up 8 bases and J gave up 7 bases, with 10 bases separating them. The CDR3 has 11 residues. Random hexamers were used to reverse transcribe an amount of about 0.45 to 1 ug RNA. TCRdb fed the immunoSEQ multiplex PCR reads into MiXCR, producing one record per CDR3 protein. Among more than 95,000 distinct CDR3 sequences, around 92% were seen once, and the ten largest hold 0.093%. Material for sequencing was CD4+ T cells from PBMCs. The chain couples TRBV6-5 to TRBJ2-3; perhaps TRBD1 as D (5 bases). The sequence came from a human donor with multiple sclerosis. CDR3 loop: CASGGANTQYF. DNA of the CDR3: TGTGCCAGCGGTGGGGCAAATACGCAGTATTTT.